Listed here are 7 T cell receptor beta chains from one sample, sequenced in a study of blood T cell repertoires in COVID-19. Sequencing used immunoSEQ multiplex PCR; TCRdb keeps in-frame clones, though not all of them. The sample lists 300,000 to 350,000 clones; roughly 87% were seen once. Sequenced input: peripheral blood. These receptors originate from a man between 18 and 35 years old with active or convalescent COVID-19.

The chain joins TRBV6-2 or TRBV6-3 to TRBJ1-1; 10 bases align to TRBD1. The CDR3 is made up of 17 amino acids. Germline CDR1 reads MNHEY; CDR2 reads SVGEGT. The J segment lost 0 bases and the V segment lost 3 bases, leaving 7 bases of the junction unmatched. In DNA, the CDR3 is TGTGCCAGCAGTTATGAGGCGACAGGGGGCATGAACACTGAAGCTTTCTTT. Protein: CASSYEATGGMNTEAFF.

The genes are TRBV10-3 and TRBJ2-1; perhaps TRBD1 as D (6 bases). Germline V CDR1 and CDR2: ENHRY, SYGVKD. This CDR3 has 16 residues. V was trimmed by 3 bases and J by 5 bases, leaving 17 bases between them. CDR3 sequence reads: CAISDSTGFGDNEQFF. DNA for the CDR3: TGTGCCATCAGTGACTCTACAGGGTTTGGGGACAATGAGCAGTTCTTC.

This rearrangement joins TRBV11-2 to TRBJ1-6; D not resolved. Germline V lookup: CDR1 SGHAT, CDR2 FQNNGV. V was cut by 6 bases and J by 7 bases, with 16 bases left in between. The CDR3 covers 15 residues. In DNA, the CDR3 is TGTGCCAGCAGGGAAGGAGGGTCGGAAAATTCACCCCTCCACTTT. Its protein is CASREGGSENSPLHF. Combining the CDR3 with reference TRBV11-2 and TRBJ1-6 gives the whole variable domain EAGVAQSPRYKIIEKRQSVAFWCNPISGHATLYWYQQILGQGPKLLIQFQNNGVVDDSQLPKDRFSAERLKGVDSTLKIQPAKLEDSAVYLCASREGGSENSPLHFGNGTRLTVT.

This chain connects TRBV6-2 or TRBV6-3 to TRBJ1-5; 8 bases match TRBD1. Germline CDR1 reads MNHEY; CDR2 reads SVGEGT. J lost 4 bases, V lost 5 bases, and 1 base had no gene match. The CDR3 spans 13 residues. The CDR3 protein is CASSHRGNQPQHF. CDR3 nucleotide sequence: TGTGCCAGCAGTCACAGGGGGAATCAGCCCCAGCATTTT.

The chain is built from TRBV5-1 and TRBJ2-5; D gene uncertain. The V gene lost 1 base and the J gene lost 0 bases, with 7 bases spanning the gap. This CDR3 is 14 amino acids long. Per germline, CDR1 SGHRS and CDR2 YFSETQ. This chain's CDR3 is CASSLFTHQETQYF. In DNA form, the CDR3 reads TGCGCCAGCAGCTTGTTTACTCACCAAGAGACCCAGTACTTC.

This clone was seen only a few times. This chain links TRBV27 with TRBJ1-1, with 7 bases fitting TRBD1. The germline V gene encodes CDR1 MNHEY and CDR2 SMNVEV (reference sequence). This CDR3 has 13 residues. With 6 bases clipped from V and 4 bases from J, the junction kept 5 bases outside the gene matches. The CDR3 sequence is CASRTTGITEAFF. In nucleotides, the CDR3 is TGTGCCAGCAGAACGACAGGGATCACTGAAGCTTTCTTT.

The chain is built from TRBV6-2 or TRBV6-3 and TRBJ2-3, with TRBD2 identical over 9 bases. The CDR3 spans 15 residues. The V segment lost 5 bases and the J segment 2 bases; nucleotides outside the gene matches: 5. Per germline, CDR1 MNHEY and CDR2 SVGEGT. CDR3 region: CASSLAGYLTDTQYF. In nucleotides, the CDR3 is TGTGCCAGCAGTCTAGCGGGGTACCTCACAGATACGCAGTATTTT.